This T cell receptor (beta chain) was captured by sequencing in a study of tumor-infiltrating lymphocytes in primary liver carcinoma. Turning to the study itself: Samples gave roughly 3.5 to 7.5 million productive TCRbeta reads, similar across tissue types. Notes on the study in general: Just about 7-25% of leading clones were found in every one of five regions.

A primer matching the constant region was used to make TCR beta cDNA from approximately 520 ng of total RNA. The TCR beta library was amplified through three nested multiplex PCR rounds in a modified ARM-PCR procedure. The first two PCR rounds used TRBV1-TRBV30 primers with a Cbeta primer, approximately 9 cycles each. TCRdb independently ran MiXCR on the multiplex PCR reads; one entry per CDR3 protein. Counted here are 100,000 to 150,000 distinct CDR3 sequences, around 64% occurring once; the ten biggest clones make up 8.4%. With regard to this clonotype: The antigen remains unidentified. Possible read error: a much larger clone is one base away.

The CDR3 totals 13 residues. Per the germline V gene, CDR1 is MNHNS and CDR2 is SASEGT. Trimming removed 7 bases at V and 3 bases at J, with 12 bases between. Co-extracted RNA and DNA came from approximately 20-30 mg of unsorted bulk tissue. Patients diagnosed with primary liver carcinoma received treatment through surgical resection. Sequenced material: liver tumor tissue from sampling region 3. As for subset: tumor region T3, left-lateral pole. The sequence was collected from a woman aged 60-70 years with primary liver carcinoma and hepatitis B virus infection. V is TRBV6-1 and J is TRBJ2-5, with D maybe TRBD1 (6 bases). The CDR3 DNA is TGTGCCAGCAACGCTCAGGGGAAAGAGACCCAGTACTTC. Protein product: CASNAQGKETQYF.